One sample yielded the 18 T cell receptor beta chains listed below, sequenced in a study of T cells after yellow fever vaccination. TCRdb re-called the 5' RACE reads with MiXCR, one entry per CDR3 protein. Of 45,000 to 75,000 distinct CDR3 sequences listed, 5.5% to 6% are singletons. The source was PBMCs, either bulk or a sorted T-cell subset (CD4+, CD8+, memory, or dextramer-sorted; not recorded which), collected on the day of the yellow fever booster vaccination. Every receptor here comes from a man between 18 and 35 years old who received the YFV17D yellow fever vaccine.

This clonotype has a count of ten or more. The chain uses TRBV7-9 and TRBJ2-1; 10 nucleotides align to TRBD1. This CDR3 is built from 16 residues. The germline CDR1 and CDR2 sequences are SEHNR and FQNEAQ (reference sequence). The trim removed 4 bases at V and 7 bases at J, leaving 10 bases unmatched. The CDR3 sequence is CASSWIPGQGWNEQFF. CDR3 DNA: TGTGCCAGCAGCTGGATCCCGGGACAGGGGTGGAATGAGCAGTTCTTC.

This clonotype was counted at least ten times. CDR3 protein: CSAVNPEQGNTEAFF. The CDR3 nucleotides read TGCAGCGCCGTAAACCCCGAACAGGGGAACACTGAAGCTTTCTTT. The chain couples TRBV29-1 to TRBJ1-1, with D maybe TRBD1 (6 bases). The CDR3 runs 15 residues. Germline CDR1 SQVTM, CDR2 ANQGSEA. Trimming took off 7 bases at V and 1 base at J, with 19 bases between the two ends.

This clonotype was seen at least ten times. The gene calls are TRBV10-3 and TRBJ1-2, with no clear D. The CDR3 covers 12 residues. Per the germline V gene, CDR1 is ENHRY and CDR2 is SYGVKD. The V end was cut by 6 bases, the J end by 4 bases, with 9 bases between. DNA for the CDR3: TGTGCCATCAGGGACGGTTCCTATGGCTACACCTTC. The encoded protein is CAIRDGSYGYTF.

This clonotype was recorded at least ten times. The genes are TRBV9 and TRBJ2-5, with TRBD1 matching over 7 bases. There are 14 residues in the CDR3. The V gene's germline CDR1 is SGDLS and CDR2 YYNGEE. Losses at the gene ends were 3 bases for V and 0 bases for J; bases not matched to a gene: 2. CDR3 in DNA: TGTGCCAGCAGCGAAGACAGGGACCAAGAGACCCAGTACTTC. This sequence encodes CASSEDRDQETQYF. Looking up the rest from reference TRBV9 and TRBJ2-5 gives the full variable domain: DSGVTQTPKHLITATGQRVTLRCSPRSGDLSVYWYQQSLDQGLQFLIQYYNGEERAKGNILERFSAQQFPDLHSELNLSSLELGDSALYFCASSEDRDQETQYFGPGTRLLVL.

There are many counts of this clonotype. V usage is TRBV12-3 or TRBV12-4 and J usage is TRBJ2-1; the match to TRBD1 covers 8 bases. With V trimmed by 5 bases and J by 9 bases, 9 bases remained unmatched. The CDR3 is 14 amino acids. CDR3 sequence reads: CASSPQDRAGEQFF. Here the CDR3 DNA reads TGTGCCAGCAGTCCGCAGGACAGGGCAGGTGAGCAGTTCTTC.

The gene calls are TRBV12-3 or TRBV12-4 and TRBJ1-5, with D perhaps TRBD1 (6 bases). The CDR3 runs to 15 residues. The V end was cut by 2 bases, the J end by 1 base, with 9 bases between. The CDR3 DNA follows: TGTGCCAGCAGTTTAAACAGGGTGAGCAATCAGCCCCAGCATTTT. Its protein is CASSLNRVSNQPQHF.

The chain combines TRBV4-1 with TRBJ1-1, with D maybe TRBD1 (5 bases). Germline loops: CDR1 MGHRA, CDR2 YSYEKL. This CDR3 contains 15 residues. V was cut by 4 bases and J by 3 bases, with 15 bases left in between. As DNA, the CDR3 is TGCGCCAGCAGCCCAGGTGGGGGAGGGGACACTGAAGCTTTCTTT. This encodes CASSPGGGGDTEAFF.

The chain links TRBV7-9 to TRBJ1-1, with TRBD1 as a possible D gene (5 bases). The V and J ends lost 5 bases and 0 bases respectively, with 13 bases between them. Germline loops: CDR1 SEHNR, CDR2 FQNEAQ (reference sequence). The CDR3 spans 15 residues. The CDR3 DNA is TGTGCCAGCAGCCCTCCGGGACCGATGAACACTGAAGCTTTCTTT. Its translation is CASSPPGPMNTEAFF.

This clonotype was found many times. The rearrangement joins TRBV12-3 or TRBV12-4 to TRBJ2-4; D is perhaps TRBD1 (5 bases). V was cut by 3 bases and J by 5 bases, with 11 bases left in between. The CDR3 sequence is 14 residues long. The CDR3 loop reads CASSFSRGQNIQYF. The CDR3 DNA is TGTGCCAGCAGTTTTTCAAGGGGTCAAAACATTCAGTACTTC.

This clonotype was observed at least ten times. This sequence joins TRBV12-3 or TRBV12-4 and TRBJ1-1; 10 nucleotides align to TRBD1. Trimming cost V 4 bases and J 11 bases; bases outside gene matches: 4. The CDR3 runs to 12 residues. The CDR3 region has the DNA TGTGCCAGCAGTTCGGGGACAGGGGTTGCTTTCTTT. This codes for CASSSGTGVAFF.

There are a few counts of this clonotype. The chain combines TRBV11-2 with TRBJ2-5, with 8 bases matching TRBD2. V was pared by 1 base and J by 0 bases, with 1 base of the junction left unmatched. CDR1 is SGHAT and CDR2 is FQNNGV in the germline V gene. This CDR3 is built from 15 residues. The CDR3 spells CASSLGLAYQETQYF. CDR3 coding DNA: TGTGCCAGCAGCTTAGGACTAGCGTACCAAGAGACCCAGTACTTC.

This clonotype was detected a few times. The J gene is TRBJ2-2, the V gene TRBV5-1; D is perhaps TRBD2 (7 bases). CDR1 and CDR2 from the germline V gene are SGHRS and YFSETQ. Trimming stripped 9 bases from V and 6 bases from J, with 24 bases between. CDR3 length: 16 residues. The CDR3 loop is CAIRGETGINAGELFF. In DNA form, the CDR3 reads TGCGCCATCCGGGGGGAAACAGGGATTAACGCCGGGGAGCTGTTTTTT. Together with reference TRBV5-1 and TRBJ2-2, the CDR3 gives the full variable domain: KAGVTQTPRYLIKTRGQQVTLSCSPISGHRSVSWYQQTPGQGLQFLFEYFSETQRNKGNFPGRFSGRQFSNSRSEMNVSTLELGDSALYLCAIRGETGINAGELFFGEGSRLTVL.

This clonotype was seen a few times. The gene calls are TRBV20-1 and TRBJ1-4, with D perhaps matching TRBD1 (5 bases). Germline-derived CDR1 and CDR2 are DFQATT and SNEGSKA (reference sequence). With 3 bases removed from V and 7 bases from J, the gap between germline ends came to 27 bases. The CDR3 loop spans 18 amino acids. CDR3 sequence reads: CSARHGLTTGGELEKLFF. The CDR3 DNA reads as TGCAGTGCTAGGCACGGGTTAACGACCGGGGGGGAACTTGAAAAACTGTTTTTT.

The chain couples TRBV19 to TRBJ2-7, with 9 bases fitting TRBD1. The CDR3 runs to 14 residues. J was trimmed by 2 bases and V by 5 bases; bases with no gene match: 4. Per the germline V gene, CDR1 is LNHDA and CDR2 is SQIVND (reference sequence). The CDR3 here is CASSPGTGTYEQYV. CDR3 bases: TGTGCCAGTAGTCCAGGGACAGGGACCTACGAGCAGTACGTC.

This clonotype appeared a few times. The chain joins TRBV9 to TRBJ2-3; the match to TRBD2 covers 7 bases. V shed 0 bases, J shed 3 bases, and the junction held 13 bases outside the gene matches. The CDR3 is 18 amino acids. In germline, CDR1 is SGDLS, CDR2 YYNGEE. The CDR3 DNA is TGTGCCAGCAGCGTAGGAGGGGAGGGGATGTTAAGGACAGATACGCAGTATTTT. Encoded protein: CASSVGGEGMLRTDTQYF.

This clonotype has ten or more counts. The chain joins TRBV5-1 to TRBJ2-3, with D tentatively TRBD1 (5 bases). The V end lost 3 bases, the J end lost 4 bases, and 9 bases lay between the germline ends. Per the germline V gene, CDR1 is SGHRS and CDR2 is YFSETQ. The CDR3 totals 13 residues. CDR3 loop: CASSSQGADTQYF. In DNA form, the CDR3 reads TGCGCCAGCAGCTCCCAGGGCGCAGATACGCAGTATTTT.

This clonotype has more than one count but fewer than ten. This chain connects TRBV7-9 to TRBJ2-3, with D possibly matching TRBD2 (6 bases). The CDR3 is 14 residues long. Germline V gene data show CDR1 as SEHNR and CDR2 as FQNEAQ (reference sequence). Trimming took 5 bases from V and 9 from J, leaving 18 bases between them. The CDR3 sequence is CASSGRVEGMTQYF. CDR3 nucleotide sequence: TGTGCCAGCAGCGGACGAGTGGAGGGGATGACGCAGTATTTT. Full variable domain (remainder filled in from reference TRBV7-9 and TRBJ2-3): DTGVSQNPRHKITKRGQNVTFRCDPISEHNRLYWYRQTLGQGPEFLTYFQNEAQLEKSRLLSDRFSAERPKGSFSTLEIQRTEQGDSAMYLCASSGRVEGMTQYFGPGTRLTVL.

This rearrangement joins TRBV10-2 to TRBJ1-2, with 8 nucleotides matching TRBD1. There are 15 residues in the CDR3. Germline V gene data show CDR1 as WSHSY and CDR2 as SAAADI. The junction had 6 bases not matched to a gene; V was cut back by 5 bases and J by 1 base. This CDR3 reads CASSPRQGNNYGYTF. As DNA, the CDR3 is TGCGCCAGCAGTCCTAGACAGGGGAATAACTATGGCTACACCTTC.